Listed below are T cell receptor beta chains from one sample, sequenced in a study of blood T cell repertoires in COVID-19. This table comes from immunoSEQ multiplex PCR, and its TCRdb copy is limited to in-frame clones, with some not included. The table shows approximately 200,000 clones, with 85% to 90% occurring only once. Sequencing was performed on PBMCs or T cells enriched from blood (not recorded which). These receptors all come from a woman between 18 and 30 years old in a cohort exposed to, infected with or recovered from COVID-19 (not recorded which). The CDR3 runs from the conserved cysteine through the conserved F or W. Where a row states a size, it is once, few, many or the class of an expanded clone; other rows omit it.

clone size	V gene	J gene	CDR3 protein
-	TRBV4-1	TRBJ2-1	CASAAADSYNEQFF
-	TRBV4-2	TRBJ2-5	CASSQDLQGARETQYF
-	TRBV28	TRBJ1-1	CASSFAGLEAFF
-	TRBV6-5	TRBJ2-1	CASSSPPGFDNEQFF
-	TRBV7-9	TRBJ1-2	CASTKGQGENGYTF
-	TRBV6-6	TRBJ1-6	CASNERDNSPLHF
-	TRBV3-1/TRBV3-2	TRBJ1-1	CASSQVGGSEAFF
once	TRBV2	TRBJ2-1	CASSEDRGLHNEQFF
-	TRBV9	TRBJ1-5	CASSVGGQGVQPQHF
-	TRBV7-9	TRBJ2-1	CASRQGNNEQFF
-	TRBV5-1	TRBJ2-1	CASREASGSSYNEQFF
-	TRBV7-9	TRBJ2-7	CASSLGASGVSYEQYF
-	TRBV20-1	TRBJ1-5	CSASDVTGGTQPQHF
-	TRBV19	TRBJ2-1	CASSNSGGRLSSYNEQFF
-	TRBV30	TRBJ1-4	CAWSVRGQGGEKLFF
few	TRBV28	TRBJ2-5	CASSLARGLGTQYF
-	TRBV5-6	TRBJ2-7	CASSLEWGRPGSYEQYF
-	TRBV7-2	TRBJ1-1	CASSLWLGMNTEAFF
-	TRBV28	TRBJ2-6	CASTRGAGANVLTF
once	TRBV11-2	TRBJ2-1	CASSFDRDTEFF
-	TRBV3-1/TRBV3-2	TRBJ1-1	CASSLTGAPNTEAFF
once	TRBV5-1	TRBJ2-7	CASSGTSGSYEQYF
-	TRBV6-5	TRBJ2-4	CASGGGHTKNIQYF